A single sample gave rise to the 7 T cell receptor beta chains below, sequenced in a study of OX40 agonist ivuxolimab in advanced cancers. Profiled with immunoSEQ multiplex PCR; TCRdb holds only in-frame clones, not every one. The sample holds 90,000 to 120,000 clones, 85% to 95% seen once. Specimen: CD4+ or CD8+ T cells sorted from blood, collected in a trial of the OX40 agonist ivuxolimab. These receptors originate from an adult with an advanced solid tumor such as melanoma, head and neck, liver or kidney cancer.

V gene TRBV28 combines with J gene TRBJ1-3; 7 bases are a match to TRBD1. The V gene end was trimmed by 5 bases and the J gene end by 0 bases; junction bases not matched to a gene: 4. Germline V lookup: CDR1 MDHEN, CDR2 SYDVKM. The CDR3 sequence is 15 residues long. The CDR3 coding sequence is TGTGCCAGCAGTGTCAGACAGGGCTCTGGAAACACCATATATTTT. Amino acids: CASSVRQGSGNTIYF. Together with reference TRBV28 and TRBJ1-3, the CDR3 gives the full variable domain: DVKVTQSSRYLVKRTGEKVFLECVQDMDHENMFWYRQDPGLGLRLIYFSYDVKMKEKGDIPEGYSVSREKKERFSLILESASTNQTSMYLCASSVRQGSGNTIYFGEGSWLTVV.

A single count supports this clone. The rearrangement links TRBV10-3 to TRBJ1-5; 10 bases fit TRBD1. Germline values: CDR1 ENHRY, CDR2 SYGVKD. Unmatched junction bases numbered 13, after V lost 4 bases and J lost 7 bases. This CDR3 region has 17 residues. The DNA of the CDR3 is TGTGCCATCAGTGCATCAGCCGGGACAGGGGAAGGACAGCCCCAGCATTTT. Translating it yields CAISASAGTGEGQPQHF.

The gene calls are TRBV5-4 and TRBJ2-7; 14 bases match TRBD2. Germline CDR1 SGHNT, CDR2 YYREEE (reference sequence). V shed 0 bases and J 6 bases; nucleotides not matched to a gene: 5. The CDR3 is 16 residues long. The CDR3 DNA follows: TGTGCCAGCAGCTTGGCACTGACTAGCGGGAGGGGCGAGCAGTACTTC. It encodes CASSLALTSGRGEQYF.

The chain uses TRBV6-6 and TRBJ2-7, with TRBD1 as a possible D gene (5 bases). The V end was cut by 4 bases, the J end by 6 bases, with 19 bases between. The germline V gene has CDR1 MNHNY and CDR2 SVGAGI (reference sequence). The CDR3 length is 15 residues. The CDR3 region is CASSSHGAKPAEQYF. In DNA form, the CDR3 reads TGTGCCAGCAGTTCCCATGGGGCTAAGCCGGCCGAGCAGTACTTC.

The CDR3 reads CASSARGYMATNEKLFF. In DNA form, the CDR3 reads TGTGCCAGCAGCGCCAGGGGATATATGGCAACTAATGAAAAACTGTTTTTT. This rearrangement joins TRBV9 to TRBJ1-4, with TRBD1 as a possible D gene (6 bases). The germline gives CDR1 SGDLS, CDR2 YYNGEE. Trimming pared 3 bases from V and 0 bases from J, leaving 15 bases between. CDR3 length equals 17 residues. Using reference TRBV9 and TRBJ1-4 for the parts outside the CDR3, the full variable domain is DSGVTQTPKHLITATGQRVTLRCSPRSGDLSVYWYQQSLDQGLQFLIQYYNGEERAKGNILERFSAQQFPDLHSELNLSSLELGDSALYFCASSARGYMATNEKLFFGSGTQLSVL.

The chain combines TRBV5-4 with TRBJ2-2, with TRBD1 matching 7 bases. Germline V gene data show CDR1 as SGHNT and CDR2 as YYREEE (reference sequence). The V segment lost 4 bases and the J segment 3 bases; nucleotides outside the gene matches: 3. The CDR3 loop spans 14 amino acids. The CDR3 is CASSPGTDTGELFF. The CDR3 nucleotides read TGTGCCAGCAGCCCCGGGACAGACACCGGGGAGCTGTTTTTT.

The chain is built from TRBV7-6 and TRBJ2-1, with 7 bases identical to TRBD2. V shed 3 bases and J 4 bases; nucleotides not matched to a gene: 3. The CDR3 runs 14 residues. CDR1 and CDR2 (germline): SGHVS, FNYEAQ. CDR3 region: CASSLGGSYNEQFF. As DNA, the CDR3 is TGTGCCAGCAGCTTGGGGGGGTCTTACAATGAGCAGTTCTTC. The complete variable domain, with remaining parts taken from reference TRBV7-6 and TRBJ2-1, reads GAGVSQSPRYKVTKRGQDVALRCDPISGHVSLYWYRQALGQGPEFLTYFNYEAQQDKSGLPNDRFSAERPEGSISTLTIQRTEQRDSAMYRCASSLGGSYNEQFFGPGTRLTVL.